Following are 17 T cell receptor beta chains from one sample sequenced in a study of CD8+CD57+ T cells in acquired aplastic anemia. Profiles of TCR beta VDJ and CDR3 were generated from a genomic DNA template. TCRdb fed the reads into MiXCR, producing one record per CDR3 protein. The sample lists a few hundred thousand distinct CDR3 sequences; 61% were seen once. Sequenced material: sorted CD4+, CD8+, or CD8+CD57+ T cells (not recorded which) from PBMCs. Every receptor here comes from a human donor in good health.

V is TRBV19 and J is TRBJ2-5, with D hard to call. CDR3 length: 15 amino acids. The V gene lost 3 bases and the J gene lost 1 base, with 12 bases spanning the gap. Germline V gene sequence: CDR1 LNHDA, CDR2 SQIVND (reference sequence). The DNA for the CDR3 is TGTGCCAGTAGTATGAGCAGGAGATTCCAAGAGACCCAGTACTTC. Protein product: CASSMSRRFQETQYF.

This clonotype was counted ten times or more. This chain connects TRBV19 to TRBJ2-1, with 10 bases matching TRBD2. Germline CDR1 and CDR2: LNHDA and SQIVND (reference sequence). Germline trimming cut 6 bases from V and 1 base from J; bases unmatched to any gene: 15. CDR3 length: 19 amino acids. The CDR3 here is CASRGLAELEGLSYNEQFF. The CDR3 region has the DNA TGTGCCAGTAGAGGACTAGCGGAGCTTGAAGGGCTGTCCTACAATGAGCAGTTCTTC.

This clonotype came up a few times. The DNA for the CDR3 is TGTGCCAGCAGCCGTAGGAGGGTTGTGGAGCCCCAGCATTTT. Its protein product is CASSRRRVVEPQHF. The chain carries TRBV12-3 or TRBV12-4 and TRBJ1-5; unclear D gene. This CDR3 is 14 amino acids long. Deletions cut 6 bases from V and 8 bases from J, with 17 bases between.

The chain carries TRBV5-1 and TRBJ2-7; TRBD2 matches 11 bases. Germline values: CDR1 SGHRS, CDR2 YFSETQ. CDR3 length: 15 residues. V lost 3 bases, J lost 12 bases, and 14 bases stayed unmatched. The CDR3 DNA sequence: TGCGCCAGCAGCTCCGCATTAGCGGGGGGGATGCCGCGGTACTTC. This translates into CASSSALAGGMPRYF.

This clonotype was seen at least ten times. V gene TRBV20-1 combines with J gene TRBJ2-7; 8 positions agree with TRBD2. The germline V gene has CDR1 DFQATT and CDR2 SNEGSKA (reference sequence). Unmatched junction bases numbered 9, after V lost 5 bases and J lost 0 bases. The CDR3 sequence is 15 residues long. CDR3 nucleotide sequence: TGCAGTGCTCCCCATAGCGGGACGAGCTCCTACGAGCAGTACTTC. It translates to CSAPHSGTSSYEQYF.

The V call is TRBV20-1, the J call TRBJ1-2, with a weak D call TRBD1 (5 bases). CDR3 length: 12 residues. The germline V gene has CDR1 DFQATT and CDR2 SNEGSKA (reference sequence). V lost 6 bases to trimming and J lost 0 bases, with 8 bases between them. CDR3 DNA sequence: TGCAGTGCCGGGACGGCTAACTATGGCTACACCTTC. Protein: CSAGTANYGYTF.

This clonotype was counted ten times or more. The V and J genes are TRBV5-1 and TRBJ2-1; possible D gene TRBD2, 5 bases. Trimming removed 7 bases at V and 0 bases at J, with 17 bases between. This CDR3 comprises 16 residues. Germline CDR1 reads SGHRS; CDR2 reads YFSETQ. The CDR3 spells CASYSISGSSYNEQFF. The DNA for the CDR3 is TGCGCCAGCTATTCCATCTCGGGATCCTCCTACAATGAGCAGTTCTTC.

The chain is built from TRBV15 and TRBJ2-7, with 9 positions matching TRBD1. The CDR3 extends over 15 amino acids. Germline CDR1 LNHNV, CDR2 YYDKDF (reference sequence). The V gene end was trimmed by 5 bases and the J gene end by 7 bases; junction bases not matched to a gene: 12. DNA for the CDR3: TGTGCCACCAGCGGAACAGGGGGCGCGTTCGGTGAGCAGTACTTC. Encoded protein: CATSGTGGAFGEQYF. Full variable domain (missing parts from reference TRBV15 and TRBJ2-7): DAMVIQNPRYQVTQFGKPVTLSCSQTLNHNVMYWYQQKSSQAPKLLFHYYDKDFNNEADTPDNFQSRRPNTSFCFLDIRSPGLGDTAMYLCATSGTGGAFGEQYFGPGTRLTVT.

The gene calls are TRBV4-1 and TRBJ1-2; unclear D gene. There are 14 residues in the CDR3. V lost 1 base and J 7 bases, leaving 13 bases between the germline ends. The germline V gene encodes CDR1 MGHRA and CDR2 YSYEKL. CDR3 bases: TGCGCCAGCAGCCAAGGTCCAGTGGGGAGTGGCTACACCTTC. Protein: CASSQGPVGSGYTF.

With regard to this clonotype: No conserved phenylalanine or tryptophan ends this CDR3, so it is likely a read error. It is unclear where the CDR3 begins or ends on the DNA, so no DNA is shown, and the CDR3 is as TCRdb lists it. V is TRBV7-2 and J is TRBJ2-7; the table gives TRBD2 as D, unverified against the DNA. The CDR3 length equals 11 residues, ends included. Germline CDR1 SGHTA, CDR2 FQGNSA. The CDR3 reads CASSLQVLLAG.

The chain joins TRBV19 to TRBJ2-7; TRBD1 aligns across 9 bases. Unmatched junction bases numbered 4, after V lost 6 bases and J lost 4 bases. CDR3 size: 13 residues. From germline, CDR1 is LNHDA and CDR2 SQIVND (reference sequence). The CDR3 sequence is CASSRDREYEQYF. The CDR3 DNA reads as TGTGCCAGTAGCCGGGACAGGGAATACGAGCAGTACTTC.

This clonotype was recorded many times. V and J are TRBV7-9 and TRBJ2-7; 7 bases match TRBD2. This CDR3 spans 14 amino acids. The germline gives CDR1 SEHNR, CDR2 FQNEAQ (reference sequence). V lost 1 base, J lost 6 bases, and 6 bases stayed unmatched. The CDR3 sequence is CASSLDGGLVEQYF. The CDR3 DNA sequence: TGTGCCAGCAGCTTAGACGGCGGACTAGTCGAGCAGTACTTC.

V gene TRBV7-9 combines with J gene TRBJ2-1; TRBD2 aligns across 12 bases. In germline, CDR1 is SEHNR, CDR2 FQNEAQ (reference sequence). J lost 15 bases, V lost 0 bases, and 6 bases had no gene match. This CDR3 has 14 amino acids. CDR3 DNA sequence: TGTGCCAGCAGCTTAGCGTCTAGCGGGGGGGTGGTGTTCTTC. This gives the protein CASSLASSGGVVFF.

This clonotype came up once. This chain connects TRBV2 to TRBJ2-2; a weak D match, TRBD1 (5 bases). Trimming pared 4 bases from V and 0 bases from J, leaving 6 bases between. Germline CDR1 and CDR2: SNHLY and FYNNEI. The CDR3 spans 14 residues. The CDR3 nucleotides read TGTGCCAGCAGTGGGACATCGAACACCGGGGAGCTGTTTTTT. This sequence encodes CASSGTSNTGELFF.

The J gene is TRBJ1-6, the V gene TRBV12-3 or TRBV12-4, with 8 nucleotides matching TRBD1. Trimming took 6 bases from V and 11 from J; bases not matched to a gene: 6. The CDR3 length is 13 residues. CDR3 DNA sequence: TGTGCCAGCAGCCAGGACAGGGCCGCACCCCTCCACTTT. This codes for CASSQDRAAPLHF.

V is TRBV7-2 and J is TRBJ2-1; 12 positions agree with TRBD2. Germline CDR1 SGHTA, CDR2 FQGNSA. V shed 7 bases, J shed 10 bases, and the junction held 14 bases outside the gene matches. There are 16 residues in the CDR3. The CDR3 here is CASIPRVASGGAEQFF. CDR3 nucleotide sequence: TGTGCCAGCATCCCTAGGGTGGCTAGCGGGGGGGCGGAGCAGTTCTTC.

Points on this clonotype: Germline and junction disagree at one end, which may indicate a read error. The CDR3 loop reads CASSSENNEKLFF. CDR3 DNA sequence: TGCGCCAGCAGCTCAGAGAATAATGAAAAACTGTTCTTT. The chain combines TRBV5-1 with TRBJ1-4; the D is unclear. In germline, CDR1 is SGHRS, CDR2 YFSETQ. This CDR3 is 13 amino acids long.